Listed below are T cell receptor beta chains from one sample, sequenced in a study of OX40 agonist ivuxolimab in advanced cancers. TCRdb's table, derived via immunoSEQ multiplex PCR, lists solely in-frame clones and lacks some. The data hold 69,000 or so clones, with roughly four fifths observed a single time. This specimen was CD4+ or CD8+ T cells sorted from blood, taken in a trial of the OX40 agonist ivuxolimab. These receptor sequences come from an adult with an advanced solid tumor such as melanoma, head and neck, liver or kidney cancer. The CDR3 runs from the conserved cysteine through the conserved F or W. A D gene is named only where the DNA matches it firmly. Size values are once, few and many counts, or a class for expanded clones, and some rows have none.

TRBV5-4	TRBD1	TRBJ2-2	NA	CASSLGGQDRELFF	TGTGCCAGCAGCTTGGGGGGACAGGACCGGGAGCTGTTTTTT
TRBV7-2	NA	TRBJ2-5	NA	CASSLRGQETQYF	TGTGCCAGCAGCTTAAGGGGGCAAGAGACCCAGTACTTC
TRBV19	NA	TRBJ2-1	NA	CATHREGAYSGMNEQFF	TGTGCCACCCACAGGGAGGGGGCTTATTCGGGTATGAATGAGCAGTTCTTC
TRBV5-1	TRBD1	TRBJ1-2	NA	CASSLGGQGVGYTF	TGCGCCAGCAGCCTTGGGGGACAGGGCGTTGGCTACACCTTC
TRBV29-1	TRBD1	TRBJ1-1	NA	CSVAPQGRGGFF	TGCAGCGTTGCCCCACAGGGGAGGGGAGGATTTTTT
TRBV11-3	NA	TRBJ2-3	NA	CASSLGTTDTQYF	TGTGCCAGCAGCTTAGGTACGACGGATACGCAGTATTTT
TRBV4-2	NA	TRBJ2-3	once	CASSQDLGDTQYF	TGTGCCAGCAGCCAAGATTTGGGAGATACGCAGTATTTT
TRBV5-1	NA	TRBJ2-5	NA	CASSRREGIGRMGETQYF	TGCGCCAGCAGCCGGAGGGAAGGGATCGGTCGAATGGGGGAGACCCAGTACTTC
TRBV7-2	TRBD2	TRBJ2-2	NA	CASSRVGLAGGATGELFF	TGTGCCAGCAGCCGGGTCGGTCTAGCGGGGGGTGCCACCGGGGAGCTGTTTTTT
TRBV6-1	TRBD1	TRBJ2-5	NA	CASSDQPGLAGGETQYF	TGTGCCAGCAGTGACCAACCGGGGTTGGCAGGGGGAGAGACCCAGTACTTC
TRBV21-1	NA	TRBJ2-3	NA	CASSKPSADTQYF	TGTGCCAGCAGCAAACCATCCGCAGATACGCAGTATTTT
TRBV27	NA	TRBJ1-2	NA	CASSRTGTLNYGYTF	TGTGCCAGCAGTCGTACCGGGACGTTAAACTATGGCTACACCTTC
TRBV5-4	TRBD1	TRBJ2-7	medium-sized	CASSLAGTGGREQYF	TGTGCCAGCAGCTTAGCCGGGACAGGGGGCCGAGAGCAGTACTTC
TRBV14	NA	TRBJ2-7	NA	CASSRLGVYEQYF	TGTGCCAGCAGCCGGTTGGGGGTGTACGAGCAGTACTTC